What follows describes a single T cell receptor beta chain. The antigen it binds to is not known. Base qualities are not at hand, and no much larger clone is one base apart. The source of the sample is a study of a mutant IDH1 vaccine in newly diagnosed glioma (dated by TCRdb to the early 2020s). A note on the overall study: The approximately 32 treated patients were around 60% male and roughly 40% female, with a mean age of approximately 40 years. Longitudinal TCRB deep sequencing was done for fewer than 30 treated patients, wherever samples were available for exploratory analyses. Peripheral blood samples were drawn at six visits, namely V03 (baseline), V05, V07, V10, V12 and V13. Prior to enrollment, patients had been given standard therapy consisting of radiotherapy alone, temozolomide alone, or radiochemotherapy with temozolomide, with the combination given to most patients. Overall results and qualifications from the work: Immune responses induced by the vaccine were seen in approximately 92% of patients across multiple MHC alleles. Pseudoprogression seemed to be unrelated to changes in the top peripheral T cell clonotypes found by TCRB sequencing. Availability determined which PBMC samples were chosen for TCRB deep sequencing. The authors noted that analyses of patient blood samples could not be reproduced because of sample limitations.

The meaning of the sample's time point label: baseline, week 1 (first vaccination visit). The treatment or condition label corresponds to: pre-vaccination baseline after standard-of-care therapy. The donors had newly diagnosed IDH1-mutant astrocytomas of WHO grade 3 or 4 that showed loss of nuclear ATRX. The samples were drawn from NOA16, a multicentre, single-arm, open-label phase I trial in Germany that tested a mutant IDH1 peptide vaccine in humans for the first time. Visit V03 blood draws served as the baseline sample for immunogenicity testing. Genomic DNA for TCRB sequencing was isolated from EDTA blood with the DNeasy Blood and Tissue Kit. The library was prepared using the immunoSEQ multiplex PCR assay. The hsTCRB Kit was used according to the manufacturer's protocol to amplify rearranged TCR beta chain sequences. TCRB libraries were sequenced on an Illumina MiSeq. The authors' analysis ran thus. Demultiplexing, trimming and gene mapping were performed with the kit vendor's proprietary platform. This is the immuneACCESS table as TCRdb keeps it, with only in-frame sequences that have V and J called. A part of the clones is gone; compared with another copy, unresolved V genes explain less than half, and the rest is unexplained. The DNA was the basis for D and trimming; V, J and clone size are from that table. Present in this sample are around 89,000 clones, about four fifths of which were seen just once. Under 8% of the sample comes from the top ten.

The source of this sequence is a woman between 45 and 65 years old with glioma. Material: PBMCs, obtained from a glioma patient treated with radiotherapy, temozolomide or both.

CDR3 protein: CASSEDSGRETQYF. The sequenced DNA: TGTGCCAGCAGTGAGGACAGTGGGAGGGAGACCCAGTACTTC. The chain is assembled from TRBV6-1 and TRBJ2-5; the D gene assignment is perhaps TRBD1 or TRBD2, with each matching 6 bases. CDR3 length: 14 amino acids, cysteine to phenylalanine. The kept DNA is CDR3 alone, 42 bases in frame from the first base. Cut back by 3 bases and 5 bases, the V and J ends lie 13 bases apart. The CDR1 and CDR2 encoded by the germline V gene are MNHNS and SASEGT.